This T cell receptor beta chain came from a study of shared clonotypes between healthy human individuals. The CDR3 is 14 amino acids. Trimming took 6 bases from V and 2 from J, leaving 15 bases between them. Germline CDR1 SGDLS, CDR2 YYNGEE. Clones were sequenced by immunoSEQ multiplex PCR, and TCRdb holds only the in-frame ones, with some missing. The table includes hundreds of thousands of clones, 97% detected once. The chain has TRBV9 and TRBJ2-7; D is tentatively TRBD1 or TRBD2 (5 bases each). This clonotype was sampled from a woman younger than 45 in good health. The sample comprised naive CD4+ T cells sorted from blood. As to subset: CD45RA+ positively selected. CDR3 sequence reads: CASTVGPEAYEQYF. In nucleotides, the CDR3 is TGTGCCAGCACCGTGGGACCGGAAGCCTACGAGCAGTACTTC.